The TCR beta chain described here comes from a study of beta chain features in type 1 diabetes. Expressed TCRB transcripts were sequenced because the entire RNA isolate underwent reverse transcription. Method: immunoSEQ multiplex PCR; TCRdb's copy keeps in-frame clones and lacks some. The table includes some 150,000 clones, more than 9% detected once. Germline CDR1 reads SEHNR; CDR2 reads FQNEAQ (reference sequence). The CDR3 loop spans 15 amino acids. V lost 3 bases, J lost 5 bases, and 7 bases stayed unmatched. The sample consisted of naive CD4+ T cells from blood. V usage is TRBV7-9 and J usage is TRBJ2-5; 9 nucleotides match TRBD1. The source is a man younger than 35 in good health. The chain's CDR3 is CASSLAGQGWETQYF. Here the CDR3 DNA reads TGTGCCAGCAGCTTGGCGGGACAGGGTTGGGAGACCCAGTACTTC. Filled out from reference TRBV7-9 and TRBJ2-5, the complete variable domain reads DTGVSQNPRHKITKRGQNVTFRCDPISEHNRLYWYRQTLGQGPEFLTYFQNEAQLEKSRLLSDRFSAERPKGSFSTLEIQRTEQGDSAMYLCASSLAGQGWETQYFGPGTRLLVL.